This entry lists 9 T cell receptor beta chains sequenced from one sample in a study of blood T cell repertoires in COVID-19. Data came from immunoSEQ multiplex PCR; TCRdb stores just in-frame clones and leaves some out. The sample includes 200,000 to 250,000 clones, 87% of them seen just once. The sample consisted of PBMCs or T cells enriched from blood (not recorded which). The receptors come from a woman in her 30s with acute COVID-19.

This chain joins TRBV7-2 and TRBJ2-3, with TRBD2 matching over 8 bases. Germline lookup yields CDR1 SGHTA and CDR2 FQGNSA. Germline trimming cut 0 bases from V and 4 bases from J; bases unmatched to any gene: 3. This CDR3 has 15 residues. As DNA, the CDR3 is TGTGCCAGCAGCTTAGCCAGCGGGGGAGCAGATACGCAGTATTTT. This sequence encodes CASSLASGGADTQYF.

V and J are TRBV12-5 and TRBJ1-2; no reliable D call. Trimming stripped 0 bases from V and 6 bases from J, with 14 bases between. The CDR3 extends over 15 amino acids. Germline CDR1 is LGHNT and CDR2 is FRNRAP. The CDR3 DNA follows: TGTGCTAGTGGTTTGGTGCCGGGTCCCTGGGATGGCTACACCTTC. Protein sequence: CASGLVPGPWDGYTF.

This clone was detected once. The genes are TRBV11-2 and TRBJ2-3; 7 nucleotides line up with TRBD1. In germline, CDR1 is SGHAT, CDR2 FQNNGV. After removal of 0 bases from V and 6 bases from J, the junction contained 9 bases not matched to a gene. The CDR3 spans 16 residues. The CDR3 reads CASSLDQGTVEDTQYF. As DNA, the CDR3 is TGTGCCAGCAGCTTAGATCAAGGGACAGTCGAGGATACGCAGTATTTT.

This chain uses TRBV9 with TRBJ1-1; D uncertain. Trimming cost V 0 bases and J 5 bases, with 11 bases left between them. This CDR3 contains 14 residues. Germline V CDR1 and CDR2: SGDLS, YYNGEE. The CDR3 loop reads CASSVDSGWTEAFF. In DNA form, the CDR3 reads TGTGCCAGCAGCGTAGATTCGGGTTGGACTGAAGCTTTCTTT.

The chain couples TRBV27 to TRBJ2-7; TRBD2 is a possible D gene (6 bases). The length of the CDR3 is 13 residues. Germline CDR1 reads MNHEY; CDR2 reads SMNVEV (reference sequence). Trimming removed 6 bases from V and 3 bases from J, with 12 bases in between. The CDR3, as DNA: TGTGCCAGCAGGCGGGACGGATACTACGAGCAGTACTTC. As protein: CASRRDGYYEQYF.

V gene TRBV4-3 combines with J gene TRBJ2-6; possible D gene TRBD1, 5 bases. The CDR3 runs to 16 residues. V gave up 2 bases and J gave up 0 bases, with 8 bases separating them. The germline gives CDR1 LGHNA, CDR2 YSLEER. The CDR3 spells CASSQRGDSGANVLTF. In nucleotides, the CDR3 is TGCGCCAGCAGCCAAAGGGGCGACTCTGGGGCCAACGTCCTGACTTTC.

V gene TRBV19 combines with J gene TRBJ1-2; D gene ambiguous. Germline CDR1 and CDR2: LNHDA and SQIVND (reference sequence). The CDR3 is 13 residues long. Trimming left V 5 bases short and J 7 bases short, with 14 bases between. The CDR3 DNA sequence: TGTGCCAGTAGTGTGACCTGGGAGCTTGGCTACACCTTC. It specifies CASSVTWELGYTF.

CDR3 in amino acids: CSVEGNADEQYF. The CDR3 DNA reads as TGCAGCGTTGAAGGGAACGCGGACGAGCAGTACTTC. The chain uses TRBV29-1 and TRBJ2-7; the D is unclear. This CDR3 comprises 12 residues. V was clipped by 1 base and J by 5 bases, with 9 bases between them. Germline CDR1 is SQVTM and CDR2 is ANQGSEA.

This rearrangement joins TRBV5-1 to TRBJ2-4; D perhaps matches TRBD1 (5 bases). V lost 4 bases and J lost 3, with 11 bases in between. Germline loops: CDR1 SGHRS, CDR2 YFSETQ. There are 14 residues in the CDR3. The chain's CDR3 is CASSEGDFKNIQYF. The CDR3 nucleotides read TGCGCCAGCAGCGAAGGGGATTTCAAAAACATTCAGTACTTC. The full variable domain, completed using reference TRBV5-1 and TRBJ2-4, is KAGVTQTPRYLIKTRGQQVTLSCSPISGHRSVSWYQQTPGQGLQFLFEYFSETQRNKGNFPGRFSGRQFSNSRSEMNVSTLELGDSALYLCASSEGDFKNIQYFGAGTRLSVL.